Included here is one T cell receptor beta chain sequence, with context. Its binding antigen is unknown. Per-nucleotide qualities are absent, and no much larger clonotype sits a single base away. This record belongs to a study of blood T cells in healthy people across ages (dated by TCRdb to the mid-2010s). In terms of the full investigation: In model experiments, template switching captured roughly one uniquely barcoded TCR beta cDNA molecule for every two T cells. The study analyzed two additional independent replicas of 1 million unique cDNA reads from the same blood draw for two donors, one aged 18 to 30 and one aged 80 or older. Donors were grouped into four age groups: young (average roughly 17 years), middle-aged (roughly 40), aged (roughly 62) and long-lived (over 80). To track age-related changes in TCR beta repertoire diversity, the study relied on deep sequencing normalized with unique cDNA molecular identifiers. To avoid experimental bias, donors of different ages were distributed randomly across sequencing lanes.

Donors were roughly 40 systemically healthy Caucasian individuals from Russia aged about 6 to 100 years. Approximately 11 milliliters of peripheral blood were drawn from each donor into EDTA-treated Vacutainer tubes. Ficoll-Paque density-gradient centrifugation was used to isolate PBMCs, with at least 6.5 million per sample. Trizol reagent was used to extract total RNA from the PBMCs, yielding at least 5 micrograms per sample. For every donor, flow cytometry on a PBMC aliquot measured the percentage of naive CD45RAhigh/CD27high T cells. The CDR3 starts with the cysteine, ends with the phenylalanine, and has 18 residues. Here the CDR3 DNA is all that survives: 54 bases in frame from base 1. Clipping removes 3 bases from V and 11 bases from J, with 23 as the unmatched junction base count. The germline V gene encodes CDR1 DFQATT and CDR2 SNEGSKA (reference sequence). The full study reports these points: Compared with the aged group, the long-lived group had more naive CD4+ T cells, fewer expanded clones and increased TCR diversity, suggesting age selection. Since profiling was done on bulk unsorted PBMCs, naive and antigen-experienced compartments could not be conclusively compared. Total diversity estimates from one million sequenced T cells were considered lower bounds and underestimates. A strong correlation was found between observed TCR beta diversity and the percentage of naive T cells measured by flow cytometry. Observed TCR beta diversity per million T cells fell roughly linearly with age, and a significant reduction was already apparent by age around 40. The CMV infection status of donors was not known, potentially confounding age-related changes in expanded clonotypes.

Receptors were amplified or captured by 5' RACE. A second about 7 to 12 cycle PCR used a sample-barcoded 5' primer and a J-beta primer mix. Each TCR beta cDNA molecule received a unique molecular identifier from a template-switch 5' adaptor carrying 12 random nucleotides. Each sample yielded at least 3 million CDR3-containing paired-end reads. All of the RNA was converted into first-strand cDNA using the Mint cDNA synthesis kit, with a TRBC-specific oligonucleotide serving as the primer. All cDNA was treated with uracil-DNA glycosylase and then went through a first 18-cycle PCR with the universal primers M1SS and BC2_uni_R. The study's own analysis went as follows. For normalization, 1 million high-quality reads were randomly selected from each sample, with every read carrying a distinct molecular identifier. Instead of being binned into consensus sequences, reads that shared molecular identifiers were thrown out. MiTCR, with a Q25 quality threshold and the strictest error-elimination algorithm, was used for CDR3 identification, clonotype clustering and error correction. Lower-bound total TCR beta diversity was estimated with a nonparametric unseen species model using Euler transformation. TCRdb took the public reads, trimmed them with fastp at Q25, ran MiXCR for clone calling and kept in-frame beta chains. Every distinct CDR3 protein forms one entry, paired with its most common genes and DNA. The V and J calls and clone size come from TCRdb's table, not from the authors' own analysis. The sample includes 1.8 million or so distinct CDR3 sequences, with 30% to 40% observed a single time. The ten largest account for more than 20% of the sample.

Sample: blood. The clonotype comes from a human donor in good health. The chain is encoded by TRBV20-1 joined to TRBJ1-5, with 9 middle bases fitting TRBD1. CDR3 protein: CSASSESGTGFPLRSQHF. The DNA sequence is given as TGCAGTGCTAGTTCCGAAAGCGGGACAGGGTTTCCACTTCGATCCCAGCATTTT.